These T cell receptor beta chains were read from a single sample in a study of CD8+ T cells in alopecia areata. The repertoire was sequenced with immunoSEQ multiplex PCR; TCRdb's copy has only in-frame clones and lacks some. This sample has about 180,000 clones; approximately 50% occur once, and the top ten carry around 10%. The sample consisted of CD8+ T cells sorted from blood, taken at approximately week 52, from a patient treated with tofacitinib. The receptors stem from a human donor with alopecia areata. Both conserved end residues are part of each CDR3. Fields, in order: J gene, D gene, clone size, V gene, CDR3 DNA, CDR3 protein. The D gene is left open where the match is weak. Clone size is shown for a subset of rows, as once, few, many or a class of expanded clone.

j_gene: TRBJ1-1; d_gene: NA; abundance: few; v_gene: TRBV7-6; CDR3nt: TGTGCCAGCCAAAAAACCGATCAGGGGACTGAAGCTTTCTTT; CDR3aa: CASQKTDQGTEAFF
j_gene: TRBJ2-7; d_gene: NA; abundance: NA; v_gene: TRBV27; CDR3nt: TGTGCCAGCAGCCTACTCGGGGGAGGGGGGCCCTACGAGCAGTACTTC; CDR3aa: CASSLLGGGGPYEQYF
j_gene: TRBJ1-5; d_gene: NA; abundance: NA; v_gene: TRBV5-6; CDR3nt: TGTGCCAGCAAGGTAGGTGGGGCCGGCGAGCCCCAGCATTTT; CDR3aa: CASKVGGAGEPQHF
j_gene: TRBJ1-1; d_gene: NA; abundance: NA; v_gene: TRBV6-5; CDR3nt: TGTGCCAGCAGGACTGGGCCTGAAGCTTTCTTT; CDR3aa: CASRTGPEAFF
j_gene: TRBJ2-3; d_gene: TRBD2; abundance: NA; v_gene: TRBV6-1; CDR3nt: TGTGCCAGCAGTGGAAGCGGGGGTCACACAGATACGCAGTATTTT; CDR3aa: CASSGSGGHTDTQYF
j_gene: TRBJ2-7; d_gene: NA; abundance: NA; v_gene: TRBV10-3; CDR3nt: TGTGCCATCAGTGAAAAGGAATACGAGCAGTACTTC; CDR3aa: CAISEKEYEQYF
j_gene: TRBJ2-2; d_gene: TRBD1; abundance: NA; v_gene: TRBV9; CDR3nt: TGTGCCAGCAGCGACAGGGGGCGCGGCACCGGGGAGCTGTTTTTT; CDR3aa: CASSDRGRGTGELFF
j_gene: TRBJ1-1; d_gene: NA; abundance: NA; v_gene: TRBV4-3; CDR3nt: TGCGCCAGCAGCAATACAGGGCGAACTGAAGCTTTCTTT; CDR3aa: CASSNTGRTEAFF
j_gene: TRBJ2-7; d_gene: NA; abundance: few; v_gene: TRBV2; CDR3nt: TGTGCCAGCAGTGAGATGGCACCCTGGGGCGAGCAGTACTTC; CDR3aa: CASSEMAPWGEQYF
j_gene: TRBJ2-7; d_gene: TRBD1; abundance: NA; v_gene: TRBV4-1; CDR3nt: TGCGCCAGCAGCCAAAATCAGGGGGCTGACGAGCAGTACTTC; CDR3aa: CASSQNQGADEQYF
j_gene: TRBJ2-7; d_gene: NA; abundance: NA; v_gene: TRBV4-1; CDR3nt: TGCGCCAGCAGCCAAGATCGAGGCCAGGGGTCCTACGAGCAGTACTTC; CDR3aa: CASSQDRGQGSYEQYF
j_gene: TRBJ2-5; d_gene: NA; abundance: NA; v_gene: TRBV13; CDR3nt: TGTGCCAGCAGCTCCGCGCGACTAGAATTGAGGGCAAAAGCGACCCAGTACTTC; CDR3aa: CASSSARLELRAKATQYF
j_gene: TRBJ2-3; d_gene: NA; abundance: NA; v_gene: TRBV7-2; CDR3nt: TGTGCCAGCAGCTTAGAACATGGACGTATGGATACGCAGTATTTT; CDR3aa: CASSLEHGRMDTQYF
j_gene: TRBJ2-1; d_gene: NA; abundance: NA; v_gene: TRBV9; CDR3nt: TGTGCCAGCAGCGTACGAACAGGTTATGTCAATGAGCAGTTCTTC; CDR3aa: CASSVRTGYVNEQFF
j_gene: TRBJ2-1; d_gene: NA; abundance: NA; v_gene: TRBV30; CDR3nt: TGTGCCTCATTAACGGGATACAATGAGCAGTTCTTC; CDR3aa: CASLTGYNEQFF
j_gene: TRBJ1-1; d_gene: NA; abundance: few; v_gene: TRBV13; CDR3nt: TGTGCCAGCAGCTTATTCGGGTTCGGGGTGAACACTGAAGCTTTCTTT; CDR3aa: CASSLFGFGVNTEAFF
j_gene: TRBJ1-2; d_gene: TRBD1; abundance: NA; v_gene: TRBV9; CDR3nt: TGTGCCAGCAGCCAAGGGACAGCCCTCGGCTACACCTTC; CDR3aa: CASSQGTALGYTF
j_gene: TRBJ2-7; d_gene: NA; abundance: NA; v_gene: TRBV5-6; CDR3nt: TGTACCAGCAGCTTGGTAGGGGCGTACTACGAGCAGTACTTC; CDR3aa: CTSSLVGAYYEQYF
j_gene: TRBJ1-2; d_gene: NA; abundance: NA; v_gene: TRBV29-1; CDR3nt: TGCAGCGCCGCCGAGGGTGGTGGGGAAGGAAACTATGGCTACACCTTC; CDR3aa: CSAAEGGGEGNYGYTF
j_gene: TRBJ2-3; d_gene: NA; abundance: NA; v_gene: TRBV27; CDR3nt: TGTGCCAGCAGTTTGTGGCCGAAGGGGGAAGATACGCAGTATTTT; CDR3aa: CASSLWPKGEDTQYF
j_gene: TRBJ1-6; d_gene: NA; abundance: few; v_gene: TRBV4-3; CDR3nt: TGCGCCAGCAGCACCATCCGGTGGGCACCCCTCCACTTT; CDR3aa: CASSTIRWAPLHF
j_gene: TRBJ2-3; d_gene: NA; abundance: few; v_gene: TRBV13; CDR3nt: TGTGCCAGCAGCCCGCCTGGCGCAGATACGCAGTATTTT; CDR3aa: CASSPPGADTQYF
j_gene: TRBJ2-7; d_gene: NA; abundance: NA; v_gene: TRBV30; CDR3nt: TGTGCCTGGAGTGTACGGGCAGGGACCTACGAGCAGTACTTC; CDR3aa: CAWSVRAGTYEQYF
j_gene: TRBJ2-1; d_gene: TRBD1; abundance: NA; v_gene: TRBV11-2; CDR3nt: TGTGCCAGCAGCTTAGGAGTGAGGGGGCGCATCGATGAGCAGTTCTTC; CDR3aa: CASSLGVRGRIDEQFF
j_gene: TRBJ1-2; d_gene: NA; abundance: few; v_gene: TRBV29-1; CDR3nt: TGCAGCGTTGACGGGGGGGCAGCTAACTATGGCTACACCTTC; CDR3aa: CSVDGGAANYGYTF
j_gene: TRBJ2-7; d_gene: TRBD2; abundance: NA; v_gene: TRBV5-1; CDR3nt: TGCGCCAGCAGCTCGTTCCAGGTGACTAGCGAATCCTACGAGCAGTACTTC; CDR3aa: CASSSFQVTSESYEQYF
j_gene: TRBJ2-5; d_gene: TRBD1; abundance: NA; v_gene: TRBV5-6; CDR3nt: TGTGCCAGCAGCCCGACAGGGAATCAAGAGACCCAGTACTTC; CDR3aa: CASSPTGNQETQYF
j_gene: TRBJ2-4; d_gene: TRBD1; abundance: few; v_gene: TRBV4-2; CDR3nt: TGTGCCAGCAGCCAAGAGGATCCAGGGGGAAACATTCAGTACTTC; CDR3aa: CASSQEDPGGNIQYF
j_gene: TRBJ1-2; d_gene: NA; abundance: few; v_gene: TRBV2; CDR3nt: TGTGCCAGCAGAGATACAGGGCCTGCTAACTATGGCTACACCTTC; CDR3aa: CASRDTGPANYGYTF
j_gene: TRBJ2-7; d_gene: TRBD1; abundance: NA; v_gene: TRBV30; CDR3nt: TGTGCCTGGAGTCAGGACAGGGCCTACGAGCAGTACTTC; CDR3aa: CAWSQDRAYEQYF
j_gene: TRBJ1-5; d_gene: NA; abundance: few; v_gene: TRBV16; CDR3nt: TGTGCCAGCAAAGGACACATCAATCAGCCCCAGCATTTT; CDR3aa: CASKGHINQPQHF
j_gene: TRBJ1-2; d_gene: NA; abundance: NA; v_gene: TRBV2; CDR3nt: TGTGCCAGCAACCCAACAGGGACCGGCTACACCTTC; CDR3aa: CASNPTGTGYTF
j_gene: TRBJ2-7; d_gene: TRBD2; abundance: NA; v_gene: TRBV13; CDR3nt: TGTGCCAGCAGCTTTTACGGGGGGGACTACGAGCAGTACTTC; CDR3aa: CASSFYGGDYEQYF
j_gene: TRBJ2-3; d_gene: NA; abundance: NA; v_gene: TRBV9; CDR3nt: TGTGCCAGCAGCCTGGGCGGTCTGGATACGCAGTATTTT; CDR3aa: CASSLGGLDTQYF
j_gene: TRBJ2-7; d_gene: NA; abundance: NA; v_gene: TRBV13; CDR3nt: TGTGCCAGCAGCACACAGGGTCACGAGCAGTACTTC; CDR3aa: CASSTQGHEQYF
j_gene: TRBJ1-1; d_gene: NA; abundance: NA; v_gene: TRBV7-2; CDR3nt: TGTGCCAGCAGCTCCCACCGGACAGCGAACACTGAAGCTTTCTTT; CDR3aa: CASSSHRTANTEAFF
j_gene: TRBJ2-2; d_gene: NA; abundance: few; v_gene: TRBV19; CDR3nt: TGTGCCTTAGAGAGGGCCAGAACCGGGGAGCTGTTTTTT; CDR3aa: CALERARTGELFF
j_gene: TRBJ2-5; d_gene: NA; abundance: NA; v_gene: TRBV4-3; CDR3nt: TGCGCCAGCAGCCAAGATTGGGGCGGGGGCGGAGAGACCCAGTACTTC; CDR3aa: CASSQDWGGGGETQYF
j_gene: TRBJ1-1; d_gene: TRBD1; abundance: NA; v_gene: TRBV4-1; CDR3nt: TGCGCCAGCAGCCAAGATCTGGGACAGGCTGAAGCTTTCTTT; CDR3aa: CASSQDLGQAEAFF
j_gene: TRBJ1-2; d_gene: TRBD1; abundance: NA; v_gene: TRBV27; CDR3nt: TGTGCCAGCAGATACCCCGGGACAGGAGAGGCTTATGGCTACACCTTC; CDR3aa: CASRYPGTGEAYGYTF
j_gene: TRBJ1-5; d_gene: NA; abundance: NA; v_gene: TRBV28; CDR3nt: TGTGCCAGCAGTCCCAGTGTGGAGACGGATCAGCCCCAGCATTTT; CDR3aa: CASSPSVETDQPQHF
j_gene: TRBJ2-3; d_gene: TRBD2; abundance: few; v_gene: TRBV29-1; CDR3nt: TGCAGCGTTATAATCCTAGCGGGGGCTCTCACAGATACGCAGTATTTT; CDR3aa: CSVIILAGALTDTQYF
j_gene: TRBJ1-6; d_gene: NA; abundance: few; v_gene: TRBV27; CDR3nt: TGTGCCAGCAGTTATGTTGGCTCCTATAATTCACCCCTCCACTTT; CDR3aa: CASSYVGSYNSPLHF
j_gene: TRBJ1-5; d_gene: TRBD1; abundance: NA; v_gene: TRBV5-4; CDR3nt: TGTGCCAGCAGCTCAGGACAGGGGAAGGGGCCCCAGCATTTT; CDR3aa: CASSSGQGKGPQHF
j_gene: TRBJ2-7; d_gene: NA; abundance: NA; v_gene: TRBV4-3; CDR3nt: TGCGCCAGCAGCCAAGATCAATCCTACGAGCAGTACTTC; CDR3aa: CASSQDQSYEQYF
j_gene: TRBJ2-1; d_gene: TRBD1; abundance: few; v_gene: TRBV7-2; CDR3nt: TGTGCCAGCAGCTTCCCGGACAGGGGAGTAGATGAGCAGTTCTTC; CDR3aa: CASSFPDRGVDEQFF
j_gene: TRBJ2-1; d_gene: NA; abundance: once; v_gene: TRBV7-8; CDR3nt: TGTGCCAGCAGCCCCGGAGGAAGTAACAATGAGCAGTTCTTC; CDR3aa: CASSPGGSNNEQFF
j_gene: TRBJ2-7; d_gene: TRBD1; abundance: NA; v_gene: TRBV18; CDR3nt: TGTGCCAGCTCACCCTCGACAGGGAGCTCCTACGAGCAGTACTTC; CDR3aa: CASSPSTGSSYEQYF
j_gene: TRBJ2-3; d_gene: NA; abundance: NA; v_gene: TRBV5-1; CDR3nt: TGCGCCAGCAGCTTGGGTTCAGTCGGAACAGATACGCAGTATTTT; CDR3aa: CASSLGSVGTDTQYF
j_gene: TRBJ2-5; d_gene: NA; abundance: few; v_gene: TRBV2; CDR3nt: TGTGCCAGCAGTGATGGGGGCCAAGAGACCCAGTACTTC; CDR3aa: CASSDGGQETQYF
j_gene: TRBJ1-2; d_gene: NA; abundance: NA; v_gene: TRBV4-3; CDR3nt: TGCGCCAGCAGCCAAGACTGGGACTCGCCTGGCTACACCTTC; CDR3aa: CASSQDWDSPGYTF